The TCR beta chain described here comes from a study of CD8 T cells in ankylosing spondylitis. Germline assignment: CDR1 SNHLY and CDR2 FYNNEI. With V trimmed by 11 bases and J by 4 bases, 4 bases remained unmatched. CDR3 size: 12 residues. Quantitative 5'-RACE was performed with molecular barcodes, and it yielded the TCR beta libraries. TCRdb passed the 5' RACE reads through MiXCR, listing each CDR3 protein once. The sample includes about 160,000 distinct CDR3 sequences, 15% to 20% of them seen just once. What was sequenced was blood, either unsorted or a sorted T cell fraction (not recorded which). This sequence was found in a male donor with ankylosing spondylitis or in good health (not recorded which). V usage is TRBV2 and J usage is TRBJ2-2; 7 nucleotides line up with TRBD2. Here the CDR3 reads CASREATGELFF. The CDR3 DNA follows: TGTGCCTCACGGGAGGCCACCGGGGAGCTGTTTTTT.